This section outlines one TCR beta chain sequence together with its context. The data are from a study of control samples from healthy donors and cancer patients. Libraries were prepared by immunoSEQ multiplex PCR; TCRdb keeps only in-frame clonotypes and omits some of them. The profile shows 70,000 to 80,000 clones, about 90% of them singletons. The CDR3 spans 15 residues. Germline V gene lookup returns CDR1 SGHDN and CDR2 FVKESK. The V end lost 0 bases, the J end lost 3 bases, and 8 bases lay between the germline ends. This receptor was obtained from a woman between 55 and 75 years old with head and neck cancer. V usage is TRBV14 and J usage is TRBJ2-2; D is unresolved. Sequencing was performed on PBMCs. CDR3 protein: CASSQDIYDTGELFF. In nucleotides, the CDR3 is TGTGCCAGCAGCCAAGATATATACGACACCGGGGAGCTGTTTTTT.